Following are 24 T cell receptor beta chains from one sample sequenced in a study of cytomegalovirus exposure and HLA in healthy donors. 60 Vbeta and 13 Jbeta primers were used in PCR. Profiled with immunoSEQ multiplex PCR; TCRdb holds only in-frame clones, not every one. The data hold some 130,000 clones, with about 80% observed a single time. The sample comprised PBMCs. The receptor set was obtained from a man aged 40-49 years in good health and CMV-seropositive.

This clone appeared a single time. The chain couples TRBV5-1 to TRBJ2-5, with D perhaps TRBD2 (6 bases). Trimming removed 4 bases from V and 2 bases from J, with 12 bases in between. The CDR3 consists of 14 residues. Germline V gives CDR1 SGHRS, CDR2 YFSETQ. The CDR3 loop is CASSQQAGQETQYF. The DNA for the CDR3 is TGCGCCAGCAGCCAGCAGGCGGGGCAAGAGACCCAGTACTTC.

The chain combines TRBV15 with TRBJ2-7; 10 bases agree with TRBD1. The CDR3 has 16 amino acids. V dropped 3 bases and J dropped 7; count of bases not matched to a gene: 12. Germline values: CDR1 LNHNV, CDR2 YYDKDF (reference sequence). CDR3 coding DNA: TGTGCCACCAGCAGGGCCATGGGACAGGGGTCGCGTGAGCAGTACTTC. Protein: CATSRAMGQGSREQYF.

This chain joins TRBV6-5 and TRBJ2-7; possible D gene TRBD2, 6 bases. The V end lost 0 bases, the J end lost 2 bases, and 11 bases lay between the germline ends. The CDR3 spans 15 residues. Germline loops: CDR1 MNHEY, CDR2 SVGAGI. CDR3 nucleotide sequence: TGTGCCAGCAGTTACTCAAGGACTATCCCCTACGAGCAGTACTTC. It translates to CASSYSRTIPYEQYF.

The chain joins TRBV14 to TRBJ1-6; no firm D call. This CDR3 comprises 13 residues. V was trimmed by 4 bases and J by 7 bases, leaving 8 bases between them. Germline CDR1 is SGHDN and CDR2 is FVKESK. CDR3 in amino acids: CASSPTGNSPLHF. The CDR3 DNA reads TGTGCCAGCAGCCCTACGGGGAATTCACCCCTCCACTTT.

The V and J genes are TRBV20-1 and TRBJ1-1; weak D call: TRBD1 (5 bases). The CDR3 runs to 9 residues. Germline CDR1 reads DFQATT; CDR2 reads SNEGSKA (reference sequence). Between the trimmed V and J ends, which lost 6 bases and 11 bases, there was a span of 10 bases. DNA of the CDR3: TGCAGTGCAGGGGTTATGGCTTTCTTT. Its translation: CSAGVMAFF.

Details on this clone: At one end, the junction sequence differs from germline, possibly due to a read error. This chain connects TRBV5-1 to TRBJ2-7; TRBD2 might be the D (5 bases). The CDR3 length is 13 residues. Germline lookup yields CDR1 SGHRS and CDR2 YFSETQ. The CDR3 here is CASSFIASYEQCF. CDR3 nucleotide sequence: TGCGCCAGCAGCTTTATAGCGAGTTACGAGCAGTGCTTC. The complete variable domain, with remaining parts taken from reference TRBV5-1 and TRBJ2-7, reads KAGVTQTPRYLIKTRGQQVTLSCSPISGHRSVSWYQQTPGQGLQFLFEYFSETQRNKGNFPGRFSGRQFSNSRSEMNVSTLELGDSALYLCASSFIASYEQCFGPGTRLTVT.

The V call is TRBV5-1, the J call TRBJ2-3; TRBD2 matches 7 bases. This CDR3 region has 16 residues. From germline, CDR1 is SGHRS and CDR2 YFSETQ. V gave up 4 bases and J gave up 5 bases; unmatched junction bases: 13. The CDR3 DNA reads as TGCGCCAGCAGCCCCTCAGCGAGCGGGAACAAAGATACGCAGTATTTT. This sequence encodes CASSPSASGNKDTQYF.

The gene calls are TRBV5-1 and TRBJ2-5; 11 bases fit TRBD2. The CDR3 sequence is 15 residues long. CDR1 and CDR2 from the germline V gene are SGHRS and YFSETQ. V dropped 2 bases and J dropped 3; count of bases not matched to a gene: 3. The CDR3: CASSFSGRAEETQYF. CDR3 in DNA: TGCGCCAGCAGCTTTAGCGGGAGGGCCGAAGAGACCCAGTACTTC.

The table lists this clone with a few counts. The chain joins TRBV18 to TRBJ1-2, with 10 bases identical to TRBD1. In germline, CDR1 is KGHSH, CDR2 LQKENI. V lost 8 bases to trimming and J lost 7 bases; unmatched junction nucleotides: 13. The CDR3 contains 15 residues. This CDR3 reads CASTLTGGLLGGYTF. CDR3 coding DNA: TGTGCCAGCACCCTGACAGGGGGCTTGTTGGGTGGCTACACCTTC.

The V and J genes are TRBV10-1 and TRBJ2-7; 11 bases fit TRBD2. The CDR3 length is 15 residues. Per germline, CDR1 WNHNN and CDR2 SYGVQD (reference sequence). Losses at the gene ends were 6 bases for V and 5 bases for J; bases not matched to a gene: 9. The CDR3 here is CASRLPTSGRDEQYF. The CDR3 DNA is TGCGCCAGCAGGCTCCCTACTAGCGGGAGAGACGAGCAGTACTTC.

The CDR3 DNA sequence: TGCGCCAGCAGTGCTGCGGGAAATCCTTACGAGCAGTACTTC. Translated: CASSAAGNPYEQYF. V usage is TRBV10-2 and J usage is TRBJ2-5, with a possible D match to TRBD2 (6 bases). The DNA end is more similar to TRBJ2-7, so the J call may be wrong. CDR1 is WSHSY, CDR2 SAAADI, per germline. CDR3 length: 14 residues.

CDR3 residues: CASSPSGQETQYF. CDR3 nucleotides: TGTGCCAGCAGCCCCTCGGGCCAAGAGACCCAGTACTTC. The rearrangement links TRBV5-4 to TRBJ2-5; D unresolved. Trimming left V 4 bases short and J 1 base short, with 8 bases between. The CDR3 contains 13 residues. The germline gives CDR1 SGHNT, CDR2 YYREEE (reference sequence). Variable domain in full (rest from reference TRBV5-4 and TRBJ2-5): ETGVTQSPTHLIKTRGQQVTLRCSSQSGHNTVSWYQQALGQGPQFIFQYYREEENGRGNFPPRFSGLQFPNYSSELNVNALELDDSALYLCASSPSGQETQYFGPGTRLLVL.

The gene calls are TRBV28 and TRBJ1-1; TRBD1 is a possible D gene (5 bases). Germline CDR1 MDHEN, CDR2 SYDVKM. The length of the CDR3 is 15 residues. The V end was cut by 3 bases, the J end by 0 bases, with 11 bases between. The CDR3 sequence: CASSFRGRMNTEAFF. Here the CDR3 DNA reads TGTGCCAGCAGTTTTAGGGGAAGGATGAACACTGAAGCTTTCTTT. The variable domain in full, with the rest retrieved from reference TRBV28 and TRBJ1-1, is DVKVTQSSRYLVKRTGEKVFLECVQDMDHENMFWYRQDPGLGLRLIYFSYDVKMKEKGDIPEGYSVSREKKERFSLILESASTNQTSMYLCASSFRGRMNTEAFFGQGTRLTVV.

The genes are TRBV27 and TRBJ2-1; D is unresolved. The ends were cut back, 3 bases at V and 2 bases at J, with 5 bases in the middle. This CDR3 contains 13 residues. CDR1 is MNHEY, CDR2 SMNVEV, per germline (reference sequence). DNA of the CDR3: TGTGCCAGCAGTTTTACAGCCTACAATGAGCAGTTCTTC. This encodes CASSFTAYNEQFF.

The DNA of the CDR3 is TGCGCCAGCAGTCAATTCTCACGGGGTCGGCCGTACTATGGCTACACCTTC. Residues: CASSQFSRGRPYYGYTF. This chain uses TRBV23-1 with TRBJ1-2; D not certain. TRBV23-1 is filed as an ORF, its function uncertain. The CDR3 consists of 17 residues. The V end lost 1 base, the J end lost 3 bases, and 18 bases lay between the germline ends.

Worth noting for this clone: Mismatch with germline at one junction end may stem from a read error. The chain joins TRBV11-2 to TRBJ2-7, with 7 bases that match TRBD2. This CDR3 region has 13 residues. Germline lookup yields CDR1 SGHAT and CDR2 FQNNGV. The CDR3: CASSLTGGGPGPF. The CDR3 nucleotides are TGTGCCAGCAGCCTGACCGGGGGAGGGCCAGGACCTTTC.

The rearrangement uses TRBV7-9 and TRBJ2-3; D is perhaps TRBD2 (5 bases). Per germline, CDR1 SEHNR and CDR2 FQNEAQ (reference sequence). This CDR3 contains 15 residues. The ends were cut back, 7 bases at V and 2 bases at J, with 16 bases in the middle. CDR3 sequence (DNA): TGTGCCAGCACAACAAGAGGAGGCAACACAGATACGCAGTATTTT. Its protein is CASTTRGGNTDTQYF. The complete variable domain, with remaining parts taken from reference TRBV7-9 and TRBJ2-3, reads DTGVSQNPRHKITKRGQNVTFRCDPISEHNRLYWYRQTLGQGPEFLTYFQNEAQLEKSRLLSDRFSAERPKGSFSTLEIQRTEQGDSAMYLCASTTRGGNTDTQYFGPGTRLTVL.

This rearrangement joins TRBV6-1 to TRBJ2-5, with D hard to call. The CDR3 length is 14 residues. Germline-derived CDR1 and CDR2 are MNHNS and SASEGT. The V end was cut by 5 bases, the J end by 1 base, with 11 bases between. CDR3 sequence: CASSTLGVQETQYF. The CDR3 DNA is TGTGCCAGCAGTACTCTAGGAGTCCAAGAGACCCAGTACTTC.

The chain is built from TRBV6-1 and TRBJ1-2; D gene uncertain. Per the germline V gene, CDR1 is MNHNS and CDR2 is SASEGT. V gave up 5 bases and J gave up 7 bases, with 11 bases separating them. This CDR3 is 12 amino acids long. Here the CDR3 DNA reads TGTGCCAGCAGTAACCCTCAGCGTGGCTACACCTTC. Its protein is CASSNPQRGYTF.

The chain links TRBV7-3 to TRBJ2-1, with TRBD2 identical over 8 bases. The CDR3 sequence is 15 residues long. Germline V gene data show CDR1 as SGHTA and CDR2 as FQGTGA. Losses at the gene ends were 4 bases for V and 0 bases for J; bases not matched to a gene: 2. For the CDR3, the DNA is TGTGCCAGCAGCTCTACTAGCGGCTCCTACAATGAGCAGTTCTTC. Translated: CASSSTSGSYNEQFF.

The chain is built from TRBV7-8 and TRBJ2-7; D may be TRBD2 (5 bases). Trimming took 6 bases from V and 0 from J, leaving 15 bases between them. Per germline, CDR1 SGHVS and CDR2 FQNEAQ. There are 15 residues in the CDR3. CDR3 loop: CASRLGVASSYEQYF. CDR3 in DNA: TGTGCCAGCAGATTGGGAGTCGCCAGCTCCTACGAGCAGTACTTC.

V is TRBV5-4 and J is TRBJ1-3, with D possibly matching TRBD1 (6 bases). CDR3 length: 17 amino acids. From germline, CDR1 is SGHNT and CDR2 YYREEE (reference sequence). With 3 bases removed from V and 0 bases from J, the gap between germline ends came to 16 bases. In nucleotides, the CDR3 is TGTGCCAGCAGCTCGAAGGGCCAGGGGTTCTCTGGAAACACCATATATTTT. Its translation is CASSSKGQGFSGNTIYF.

The V call is TRBV18, the J call TRBJ1-4; D call uncertain. V lost 1 base to trimming and J lost 5 bases, with 8 bases between them. Germline V gene lookup returns CDR1 KGHSH and CDR2 LQKENI. This CDR3 has 14 amino acids. The DNA of the CDR3 is TGTGCCAGCTCACCACAGGGAGTCAATGAAAAACTGTTTTTT. Translated, it gives CASSPQGVNEKLFF.

V gene TRBV6-6 combines with J gene TRBJ1-4, with D hard to call. The CDR3 consists of 15 residues. The germline V gene has CDR1 MNHNY and CDR2 SVGAGI (reference sequence). V lost 2 bases, J lost 8 bases, and 15 bases lay in between. The CDR3 sequence: CASSYGGPTGEKLFF. DNA of the CDR3: TGTGCCAGCAGTTACGGAGGTCCGACGGGGGAAAAACTGTTTTTT.